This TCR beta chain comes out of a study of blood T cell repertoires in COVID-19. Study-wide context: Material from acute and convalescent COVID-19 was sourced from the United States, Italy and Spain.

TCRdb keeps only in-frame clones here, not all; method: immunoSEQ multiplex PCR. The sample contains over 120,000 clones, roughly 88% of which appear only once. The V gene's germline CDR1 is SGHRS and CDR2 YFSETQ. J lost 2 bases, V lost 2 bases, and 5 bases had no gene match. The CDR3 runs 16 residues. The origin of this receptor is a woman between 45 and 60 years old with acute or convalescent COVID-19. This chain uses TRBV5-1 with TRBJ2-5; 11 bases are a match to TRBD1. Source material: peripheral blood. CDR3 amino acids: CASSFAGTGGQETQYF. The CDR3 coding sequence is TGCGCCAGCAGCTTCGCCGGGACAGGGGGGCAAGAGACCCAGTACTTC.